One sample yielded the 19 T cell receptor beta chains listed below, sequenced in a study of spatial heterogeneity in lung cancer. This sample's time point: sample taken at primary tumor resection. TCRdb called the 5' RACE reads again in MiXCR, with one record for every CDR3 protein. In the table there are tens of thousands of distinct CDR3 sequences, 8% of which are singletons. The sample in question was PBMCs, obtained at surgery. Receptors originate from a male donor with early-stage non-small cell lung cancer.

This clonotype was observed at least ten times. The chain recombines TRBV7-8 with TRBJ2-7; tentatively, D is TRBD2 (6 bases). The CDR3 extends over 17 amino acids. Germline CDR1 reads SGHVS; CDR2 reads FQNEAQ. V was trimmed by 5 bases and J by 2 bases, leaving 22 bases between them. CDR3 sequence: CASSPYFGGEIPYEQYF. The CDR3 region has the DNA TGTGCCAGCAGCCCCTACTTCGGGGGAGAAATCCCCTACGAGCAGTACTTC.

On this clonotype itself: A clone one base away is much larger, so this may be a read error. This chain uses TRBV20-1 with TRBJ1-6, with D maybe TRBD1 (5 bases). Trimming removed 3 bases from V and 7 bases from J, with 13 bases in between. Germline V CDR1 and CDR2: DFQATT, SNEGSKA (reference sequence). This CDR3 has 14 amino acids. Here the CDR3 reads CSASICRENSPLHF. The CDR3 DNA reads TGCAGTGCTAGCATCTGCAGGGAGAATTCACCCCTCCACTTT.

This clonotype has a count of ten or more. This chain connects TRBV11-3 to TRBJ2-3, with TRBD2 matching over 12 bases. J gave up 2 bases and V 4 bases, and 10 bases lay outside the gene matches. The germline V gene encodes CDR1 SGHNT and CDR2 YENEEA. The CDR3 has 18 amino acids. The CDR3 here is CASSSGQRLAGVTDTQYF. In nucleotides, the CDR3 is TGTGCCAGCAGCTCGGGACAGCGACTAGCGGGAGTCACAGATACGCAGTATTTT.

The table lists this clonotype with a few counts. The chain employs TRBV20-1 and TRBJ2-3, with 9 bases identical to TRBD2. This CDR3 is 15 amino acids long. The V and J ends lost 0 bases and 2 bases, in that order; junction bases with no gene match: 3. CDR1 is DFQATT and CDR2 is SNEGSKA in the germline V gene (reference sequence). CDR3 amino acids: CSARDRTSATDTQYF. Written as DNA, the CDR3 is TGCAGTGCTAGAGATCGGACTAGCGCCACAGATACGCAGTATTTT.

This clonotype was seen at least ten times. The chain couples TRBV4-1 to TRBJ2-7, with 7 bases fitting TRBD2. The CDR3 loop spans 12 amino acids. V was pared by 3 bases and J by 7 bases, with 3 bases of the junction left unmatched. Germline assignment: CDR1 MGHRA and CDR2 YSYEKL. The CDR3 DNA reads TGCGCCAGCAGCCATCGGGGGGAGGAGCAGTACTTC. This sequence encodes CASSHRGEEQYF.

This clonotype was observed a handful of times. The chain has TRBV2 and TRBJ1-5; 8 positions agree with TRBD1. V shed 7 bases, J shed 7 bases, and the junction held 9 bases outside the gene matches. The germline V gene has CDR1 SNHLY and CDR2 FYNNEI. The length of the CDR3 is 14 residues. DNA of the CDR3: TGTGCCAGCAAGGACAGGGATTCGGGCCAGCCCCAGCATTTT. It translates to CASKDRDSGQPQHF.

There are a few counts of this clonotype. The CDR3, as DNA: TGTGCCAGCGATCGAAACAGAAATGCCCGTTCACCCCTCCACTTT. Its protein is CASDRNRNARSPLHF. The genes are TRBV5-6 and TRBJ1-6; no clear D gene. Deletions cut 7 bases from V and 9 bases from J, with 20 bases between. CDR1 is SGHDT and CDR2 is YYEEEE in the germline V gene. The CDR3 has 15 residues.

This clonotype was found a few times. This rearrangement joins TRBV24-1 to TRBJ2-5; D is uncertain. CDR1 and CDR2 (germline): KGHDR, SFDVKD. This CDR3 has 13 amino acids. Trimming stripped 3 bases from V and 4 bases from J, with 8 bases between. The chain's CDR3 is CATSDPPVETQYF. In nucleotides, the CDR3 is TGTGCCACCAGTGATCCCCCGGTAGAGACCCAGTACTTC.

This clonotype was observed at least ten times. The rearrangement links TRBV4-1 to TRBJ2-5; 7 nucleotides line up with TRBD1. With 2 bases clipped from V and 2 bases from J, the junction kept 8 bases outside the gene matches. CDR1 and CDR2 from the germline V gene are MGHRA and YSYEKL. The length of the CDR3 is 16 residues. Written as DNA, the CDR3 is TGCGCCAGCAGCCAACACACGACAGGGAAGCAAGAGACCCAGTACTTC. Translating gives CASSQHTTGKQETQYF.

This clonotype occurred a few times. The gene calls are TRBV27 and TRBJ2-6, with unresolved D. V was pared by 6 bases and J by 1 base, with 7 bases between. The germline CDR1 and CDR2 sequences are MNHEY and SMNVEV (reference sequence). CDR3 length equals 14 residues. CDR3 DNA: TGTGCCAGCAGCCTTCGGTCTGGGGCCAACGTCCTGACTTTC. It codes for CASSLRSGANVLTF.

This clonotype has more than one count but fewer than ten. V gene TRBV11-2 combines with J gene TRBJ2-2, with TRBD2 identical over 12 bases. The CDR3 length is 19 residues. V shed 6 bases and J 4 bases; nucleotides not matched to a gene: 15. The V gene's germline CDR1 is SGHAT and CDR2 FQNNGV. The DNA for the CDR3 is TGTGCCAGCAGGCACGGGAGGCTAGCGGGAGGGCCGGTCACCGGGGAGCTGTTTTTT. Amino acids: CASRHGRLAGGPVTGELFF.

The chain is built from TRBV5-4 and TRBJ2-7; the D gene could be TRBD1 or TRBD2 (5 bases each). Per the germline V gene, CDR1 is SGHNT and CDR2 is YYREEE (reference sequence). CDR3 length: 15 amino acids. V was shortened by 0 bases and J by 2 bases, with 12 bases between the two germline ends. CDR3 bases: TGTGCCAGCAGCTTGGTAGGCAGGGACGCCTACGAGCAGTACTTC. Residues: CASSLVGRDAYEQYF.

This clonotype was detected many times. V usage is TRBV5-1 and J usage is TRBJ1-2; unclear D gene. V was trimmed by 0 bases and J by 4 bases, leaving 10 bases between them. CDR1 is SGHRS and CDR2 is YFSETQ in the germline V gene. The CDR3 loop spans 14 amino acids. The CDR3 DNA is TGCGCCAGCAGCTTGGGCCAGGCCGGCTATGGCTACACCTTC. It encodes CASSLGQAGYGYTF.

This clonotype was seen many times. CDR3 region: CASSPPGQGAGYTF. CDR3 bases: TGTGCCAGCAGCCCTCCGGGACAGGGGGCCGGCTACACCTTC. V gene TRBV12-3 or TRBV12-4 combines with J gene TRBJ1-2; 12 nucleotides agree with TRBD1. The J segment lost 8 bases and the V segment lost 6 bases, leaving 7 bases of the junction unmatched. The CDR3 length is 14 residues.

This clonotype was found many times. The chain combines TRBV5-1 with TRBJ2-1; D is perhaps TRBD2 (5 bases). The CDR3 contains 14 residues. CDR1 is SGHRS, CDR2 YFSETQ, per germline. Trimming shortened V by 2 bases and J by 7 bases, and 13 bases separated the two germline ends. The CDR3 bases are TGCGCCAGCAGCTTACGGGATACGGGTAATGAGCAGTTCTTC. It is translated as CASSLRDTGNEQFF.

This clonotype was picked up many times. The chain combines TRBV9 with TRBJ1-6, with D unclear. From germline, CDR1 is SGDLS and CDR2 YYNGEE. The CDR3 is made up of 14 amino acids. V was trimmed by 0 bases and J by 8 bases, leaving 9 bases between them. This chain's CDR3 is CASSVAGADSPLHF. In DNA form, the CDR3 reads TGTGCCAGCAGCGTAGCTGGAGCGGATTCACCCCTCCACTTT.

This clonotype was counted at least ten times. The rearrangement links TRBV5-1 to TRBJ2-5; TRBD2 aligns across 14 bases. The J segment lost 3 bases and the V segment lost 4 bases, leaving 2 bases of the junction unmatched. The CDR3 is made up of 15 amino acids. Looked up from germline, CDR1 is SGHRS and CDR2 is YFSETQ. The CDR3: CASSRGLAGEETQYF. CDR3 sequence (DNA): TGCGCCAGCAGCCGGGGACTAGCGGGAGAAGAGACCCAGTACTTC.

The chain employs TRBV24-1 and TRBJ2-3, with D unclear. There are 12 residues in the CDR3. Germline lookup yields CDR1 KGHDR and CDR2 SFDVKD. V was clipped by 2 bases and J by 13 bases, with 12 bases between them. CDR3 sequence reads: CATSDYGKPEYF. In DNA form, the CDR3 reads TGTGCCACCAGTGATTACGGTAAACCGGAGTATTTT.

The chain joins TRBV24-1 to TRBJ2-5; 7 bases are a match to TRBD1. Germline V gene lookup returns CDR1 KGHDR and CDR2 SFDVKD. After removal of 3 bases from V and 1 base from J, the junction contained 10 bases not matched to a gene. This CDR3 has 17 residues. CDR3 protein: CATSDPGAGGSQETQYF. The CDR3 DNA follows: TGTGCCACCAGTGATCCCGGGGCAGGGGGTTCCCAAGAGACCCAGTACTTC.